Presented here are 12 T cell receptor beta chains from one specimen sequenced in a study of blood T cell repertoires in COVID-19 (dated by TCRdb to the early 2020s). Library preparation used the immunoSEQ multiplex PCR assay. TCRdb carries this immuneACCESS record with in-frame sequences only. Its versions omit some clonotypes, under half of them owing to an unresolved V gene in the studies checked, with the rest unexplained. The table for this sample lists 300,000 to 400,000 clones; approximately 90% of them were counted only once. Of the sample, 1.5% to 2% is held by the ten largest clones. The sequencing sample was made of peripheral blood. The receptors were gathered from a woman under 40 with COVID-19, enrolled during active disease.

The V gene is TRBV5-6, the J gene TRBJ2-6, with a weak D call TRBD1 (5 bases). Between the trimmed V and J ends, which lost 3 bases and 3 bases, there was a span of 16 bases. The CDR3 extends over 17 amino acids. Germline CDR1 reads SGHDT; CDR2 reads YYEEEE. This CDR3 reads CASSYGHVPVGANVLTF. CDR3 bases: TGTGCCAGCAGCTATGGACATGTGCCCGTTGGGGCCAACGTCCTGACTTTC.

CDR3 sequence (DNA): TGCAGCGTTGAGGGGTGGGCAGGGTCTAGCTATGGCTACACCTTC. Protein: CSVEGWAGSSYGYTF. The rearrangement links TRBV29-1 to TRBJ1-2; possible D gene TRBD1, 5 bases. V was clipped by 3 bases and J by 4 bases, with 18 bases between them. Germline V gene data show CDR1 as SQVTM and CDR2 as ANQGSEA. The CDR3 is made up of 15 amino acids.

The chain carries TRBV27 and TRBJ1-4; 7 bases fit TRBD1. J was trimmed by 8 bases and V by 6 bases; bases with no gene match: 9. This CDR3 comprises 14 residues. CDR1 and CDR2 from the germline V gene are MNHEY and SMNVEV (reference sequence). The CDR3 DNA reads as TGTGCCAGCAGGGTCAGGGGGATTGGCGAAAAACTGTTTTTT. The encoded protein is CASRVRGIGEKLFF.

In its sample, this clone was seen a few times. The CDR3 loop is CASSPQTGNQPQHF. Written as DNA, the CDR3 is TGTGCCAGCAGCCCGCAAACAGGTAATCAGCCCCAGCATTTT. The J gene is TRBJ1-5, the V gene TRBV7-2, with D maybe TRBD1 (5 bases). The CDR3 is 14 amino acids. The V and J ends lost 5 bases and 4 bases respectively, with 12 bases between them. Per the germline V gene, CDR1 is SGHTA and CDR2 is FQGNSA.

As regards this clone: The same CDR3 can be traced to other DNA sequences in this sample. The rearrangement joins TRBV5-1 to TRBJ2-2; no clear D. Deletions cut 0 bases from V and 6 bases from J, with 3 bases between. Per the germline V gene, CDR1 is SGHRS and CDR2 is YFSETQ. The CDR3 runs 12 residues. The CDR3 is CASSLVAGELFF. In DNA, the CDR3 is TGCGCCAGCAGCTTGGTCGCCGGGGAGCTGTTTTTT. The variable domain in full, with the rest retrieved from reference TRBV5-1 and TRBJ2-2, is KAGVTQTPRYLIKTRGQQVTLSCSPISGHRSVSWYQQTPGQGLQFLFEYFSETQRNKGNFPGRFSGRQFSNSRSEMNVSTLELGDSALYLCASSLVAGELFFGEGSRLTVL.

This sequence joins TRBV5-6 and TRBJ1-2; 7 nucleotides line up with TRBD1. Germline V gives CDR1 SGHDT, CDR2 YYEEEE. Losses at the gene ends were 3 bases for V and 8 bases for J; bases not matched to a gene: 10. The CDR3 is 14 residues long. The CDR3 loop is CASSYLGGAGGYTF. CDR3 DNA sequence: TGTGCCAGCAGCTACCTAGGGGGCGCAGGAGGCTACACCTTC.

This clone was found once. The CDR3 here is CASSPATANTGELFF. As DNA, the CDR3 is TGTGCCAGCTCACCAGCGACTGCGAACACCGGGGAGCTGTTTTTT. J is TRBJ2-2 and V is TRBV18; no clear D. The ends were cut back, 2 bases at V and 0 bases at J, with 7 bases in the middle. The CDR3 sequence is 15 residues long. Germline values: CDR1 KGHSH, CDR2 LQKENI.

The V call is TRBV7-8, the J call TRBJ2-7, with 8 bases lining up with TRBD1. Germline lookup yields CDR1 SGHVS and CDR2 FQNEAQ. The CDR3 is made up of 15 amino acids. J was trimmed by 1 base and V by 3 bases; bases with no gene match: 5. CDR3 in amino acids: CASSFLGQGSYEQYF. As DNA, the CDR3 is TGTGCCAGCAGCTTCTTAGGACAGGGTTCCTACGAGCAGTACTTC.

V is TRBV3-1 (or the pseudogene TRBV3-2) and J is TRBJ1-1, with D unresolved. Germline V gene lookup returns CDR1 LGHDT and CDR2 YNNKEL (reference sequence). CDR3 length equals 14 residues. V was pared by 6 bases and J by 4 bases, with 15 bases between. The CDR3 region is CASRLAVYGTEAFF. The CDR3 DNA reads TGTGCCAGCAGACTAGCCGTGTATGGCACTGAAGCTTTCTTT.

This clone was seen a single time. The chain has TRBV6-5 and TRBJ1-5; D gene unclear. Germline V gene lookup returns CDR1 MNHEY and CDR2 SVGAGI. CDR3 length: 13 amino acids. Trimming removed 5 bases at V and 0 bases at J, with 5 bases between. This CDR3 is CASSLSSNQPQHF. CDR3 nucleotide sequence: TGTGCCAGCAGTCTCAGTAGCAATCAGCCCCAGCATTTT.

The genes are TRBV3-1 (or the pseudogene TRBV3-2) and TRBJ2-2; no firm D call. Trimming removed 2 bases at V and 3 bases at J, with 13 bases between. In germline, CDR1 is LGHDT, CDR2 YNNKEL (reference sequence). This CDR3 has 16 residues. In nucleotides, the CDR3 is TGTGCCAGCAGCCAAAAATATTACGAGGACACCGGGGAGCTGTTTTTT. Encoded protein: CASSQKYYEDTGELFF.

As DNA, the CDR3 is TGTGCCATCAGTGAGTCGACTAGCGGGGGGGCCAATGAGCAGTTCTTC. It is translated as CAISESTSGGANEQFF. The chain recombines TRBV10-3 with TRBJ2-1, with 14 bases that match TRBD2. The V gene's germline CDR1 is ENHRY and CDR2 SYGVKD. CDR3 length equals 16 residues. V trimming: 0 bases; J trimming: 6 bases; junction bases outside the gene matches: 1.